This section outlines one T cell receptor beta chain sequence together with its context. This sample is drawn from a study of blood T cell repertoires in COVID-19. Study in general: The United States, Italy and Spain supplied acute and convalescent COVID-19 samples. In each case, the material was cDNA or gDNA derived from T cells, B-cell-depleted T cells, or PBMCs.

Clones were read by immunoSEQ multiplex PCR, and TCRdb kept only the in-frame ones, dropping some. The table includes more than 65,000 clones, around nine tenths detected once. CDR3 length: 14 residues. The germline gives CDR1 LNHDA, CDR2 SQIVND (reference sequence). Trimming removed 4 bases from V and 6 bases from J, with 13 bases in between. V and J are TRBV19 and TRBJ1-5; D unclear. The sample comprised peripheral blood. This TCR came from a man aged 45-65 years with active COVID-19. CDR3 nucleotide sequence: TGTGCCAGTAGTACCCCGATTGAGCTTCAGCCCCAGCATTTT. It is translated as CASSTPIELQPQHF.